The clone carrying this TCR beta chain was seen a few times. This sample was taken from a study of T cell repertoires in ileal Crohn's disease. Generated by immunoSEQ multiplex PCR, the TCRdb table keeps only in-frame clones and is missing some. This sample carries tens of thousands of clones, roughly 81% of them seen once, and the ten largest clones take around 5.6%. This CDR3 region has 12 residues. The V gene lost 4 bases and the J gene lost 4 bases, with 8 bases spanning the gap. In germline, CDR1 is MNHNS, CDR2 SASEGT. The sequencing input was ileal tissue. This chain uses TRBV6-1 with TRBJ2-7, with unresolved D. The sequence came from an adult with Crohn's disease. CDR3 sequence reads: CASSGYGYEQYF. The CDR3 DNA reads TGTGCCAGCAGTGGATACGGGTACGAGCAGTACTTC.